This T cell receptor beta chain was retrieved from a study of breast tumors, draining lymph nodes, adjacent tissues. General study findings and limits: Tumors had less TCR diversity than lymph nodes, more than nontumor tissue. Luminal-like breast cancer showed significantly greater tumor-nontumor repertoire similarity than basal-like breast cancer did. The data were judged consistent with most tumor T cells coming from lymph node and expanding in tumor. Data only fit, rather than demonstrated, lymph node origin of most tumor T cells.

TCRdb passed the multiplex PCR reads through MiXCR, listing each CDR3 protein once. The profile shows approximately 250,000 distinct CDR3 sequences, around 34% of them singletons. Axillary draining lymph nodes of breast cancer patients supplied the node samples. V lost 4 bases, J lost 5 bases, and 10 bases lay in between. Per germline, CDR1 KGHDR and CDR2 SFDVKD. This CDR3 has 13 residues. This clonotype appeared many times. Its antigen is undetermined. The chain links TRBV24-1 to TRBJ1-2; tentatively, D is TRBD1 (5 bases). The sequence was obtained from a female donor with breast cancer. Some clones in this sample may be carry-over from other donors' samples. Sequencing used axillary lymph node tissue. The CDR3 DNA reads TGTGCCACCAGTGAAGCAGGGCGGTATGGCTACACCTTC. It encodes CATSEAGRYGYTF.